The following is a T cell receptor beta chain sequence with its context. The entry originates in a study of blood T cell repertoires in COVID-19. Across the study: The study drew acute and convalescent COVID-19 samples from the United States, Italy and Spain. Nucleic acid was either cDNA or gDNA, and it came from T cells, B-cell-depleted T cells, or PBMCs.

Patients of the Seattle cohort, enrolled during active infection, were followed longitudinally. Assay: immunoSEQ multiplex PCR; the TCRdb copy retains only in-frame clones and omits some. The sample contains more than 300,000 clones, 75% to 90% of which appear only once. The TCR comes from a woman in her 50s with COVID-19, enrolled during active disease. The specimen sequenced was peripheral blood.

The CDR3 loop reads CASRLGGGRETQYF. In nucleotides, the CDR3 is TGTGCCAGCAGGCTCGGAGGGGGCAGGGAGACCCAGTACTTC. This chain links TRBV5-4 with TRBJ2-5; D possibly corresponds to TRBD1 (7 bases). CDR1 is SGHNT, CDR2 YYREEE, per germline (reference sequence). CDR3 size: 14 residues. V lost 5 bases and J 5 bases, leaving 16 bases between the germline ends. Complete variable domain (other parts from reference TRBV5-4 and TRBJ2-5): ETGVTQSPTHLIKTRGQQVTLRCSSQSGHNTVSWYQQALGQGPQFIFQYYREEENGRGNFPPRFSGLQFPNYSSELNVNALELDDSALYLCASRLGGGRETQYFGPGTRLLVL.